The 32 T cell receptor beta chains reported below all come from one sample, sequenced in a study of blood T cells in healthy people across ages (dated by TCRdb to about 2015). Receptors were amplified or captured by 5' RACE. The reads were generated on an Illumina HiSeq 2500. The second PCR ran for about 7 to 11 cycles and used a J-beta primer mix along with a sample-barcoded 5' primer. Clones were called with MiXCR by TCRdb after fastp trimmed the public reads at Q25, and only in-frame beta chains were retained. One record per CDR3 amino acid sequence lists the most common genes and DNA. The table for this sample lists 700,000 to 800,000 distinct CDR3 sequences; roughly 47% of them were counted only once. 20% to 25% of the sample is taken by the ten largest. Specimen: blood. These TCRs come from a woman aged 55-70 years in good health.

This clonotype was counted ten times or more. The V call is TRBV20-1, the J call TRBJ2-7; no clear D gene. There are 11 residues in the CDR3. Germline V gene lookup returns CDR1 DFQATT and CDR2 SNEGSKA (reference sequence). V was clipped by 6 bases and J by 3 bases, with 9 bases between them. CDR3 bases: TGCAGTGCAAGACTTGGCTACGAGCAGTACTTC. Translation gives CSARLGYEQYF.

The chain joins TRBV5-1 to TRBJ1-1, with D uncertain. CDR1 and CDR2 from the germline V gene are SGHRS and YFSETQ. This CDR3 is built from 15 residues. Trimming shortened V by 0 bases and J by 0 bases, and 9 bases separated the two germline ends. The CDR3 loop reads CASSLGRIMNTEAFF. The CDR3 DNA sequence: TGCGCCAGCAGCTTGGGTAGGATTATGAACACTGAAGCTTTCTTT.

This clonotype has more than one count but fewer than ten. The J gene is TRBJ1-2, the V gene TRBV29-1, with 8 bases identical to TRBD1. The CDR3 has 12 amino acids. From germline, CDR1 is SQVTM and CDR2 ANQGSEA. After removal of 7 bases from V and 3 bases from J, the junction contained 4 bases not matched to a gene. The CDR3: CSGMTGDYGYTF. CDR3 DNA sequence: TGCAGCGGTATGACAGGGGACTATGGCTACACCTTC.

This clonotype was seen more than once but under ten times. This rearrangement joins TRBV30 to TRBJ2-1; TRBD1 aligns across 9 bases. After removal of 1 base from V and 9 bases from J, the junction contained 4 bases not matched to a gene. From germline, CDR1 is GTSNPN and CDR2 SVGIG (reference sequence). The CDR3 has 13 amino acids. In nucleotides, the CDR3 is TGTGCCTGGAGTGAGGGACAGGGTATTGAGCAGTTCTTC. Its protein is CAWSEGQGIEQFF. The complete variable domain, with remaining parts taken from reference TRBV30 and TRBJ2-1, reads SQTIHQWPATLVQPVGSPLSLECTVEGTSNPNLYWYRQAAGRGLQLLFYSVGIGQISSEVPQNLSASRPQDRQFILSSKKLLLSDSGFYLCAWSEGQGIEQFFGPGTRLTVL.

This chain uses TRBV6-5 with TRBJ1-6, with 8 bases that match TRBD1. CDR1 and CDR2 from the germline V gene are MNHEY and SVGAGI. The CDR3 runs 15 residues. The junction had 9 bases not matched to a gene; V was cut back by 7 bases and J by 7 bases. CDR3 sequence (DNA): TGTGCCAGCACTCCGGTCTGGACAGGGAATTCACCCCTCCACTTT. Protein: CASTPVWTGNSPLHF.

This clonotype was seen a handful of times. V is TRBV20-1 and J is TRBJ1-6; no clear D. CDR1 and CDR2 from the germline V gene are DFQATT and SNEGSKA (reference sequence). The CDR3 extends over 17 amino acids. V dropped 0 bases and J dropped 2 bases, with 14 bases sitting between them. CDR3 sequence (DNA): TGCAGTGCTAGAGATCAAGAAGGATTCCCCTATAATTCACCCCTCCACTTT. Amino acid sequence: CSARDQEGFPYNSPLHF.

This clonotype has a handful of counts. The chain has TRBV6-1 and TRBJ1-2; tentative D call: TRBD1 (6 bases). Trimming cost V 0 bases and J 4 bases, with 12 bases left between them. The germline V gene has CDR1 MNHNS and CDR2 SASEGT. CDR3 length: 15 residues. The CDR3 spells CASSEAQTGFYGYTF. The CDR3 DNA follows: TGTGCCAGCAGTGAAGCCCAGACAGGTTTCTATGGCTACACCTTC.

This clonotype was detected only once. One end of the junction varies from germline; a read error may be responsible. The rearrangement links TRBV5-1 to TRBJ1-2; D remains ambiguous. Germline CDR1 is SGHRS and CDR2 is YFSETQ. This CDR3 has 14 amino acids. The CDR3 sequence is CAGSLETAGFGYTF. CDR3 nucleotide sequence: TGCGCCGGCAGCTTGGAAACGGCCGGGTTTGGCTACACCTTC.

This sequence joins TRBV2 and TRBJ2-1, with TRBD2 matching 7 bases. Germline V lookup: CDR1 SNHLY, CDR2 FYNNEI. Trimming cost V 2 bases and J 6 bases; bases outside gene matches: 10. This CDR3 is built from 16 residues. The CDR3 loop reads CASSEFGTNNLNEQFF. The CDR3 coding sequence is TGTGCCAGCAGTGAATTCGGGACTAATAATCTCAATGAGCAGTTCTTC.

This chain joins TRBV7-8 and TRBJ2-1, with 7 positions matching TRBD2. Germline V gives CDR1 SGHVS, CDR2 FQNEAQ. Losses at the gene ends were 2 bases for V and 6 bases for J; bases not matched to a gene: 16. This CDR3 contains 18 residues. CDR3 residues: CASSLLMSPSGLGNEQFF. The CDR3 nucleotides are TGTGCCAGCAGCTTATTGATGTCGCCCTCCGGACTAGGCAATGAGCAGTTCTTC.

In this sample, this clonotype turned up once. This sequence may be a read error, since a much larger clone differs from it by one base. The genes are TRBV29-1 and TRBJ1-4; maybe TRBD1 (5 bases). The V and J ends lost 8 bases and 4 bases respectively, with 11 bases between them. The germline V gene has CDR1 SQVTM and CDR2 ANQGSEA. The CDR3 is made up of 12 amino acids. The CDR3: CSTAGLNEKLFF. The CDR3 nucleotides read TGCAGCACGGCGGGGCTTAATGAAAAACTGTTTTTT.

The J gene is TRBJ2-1, the V gene TRBV20-1, with 12 bases identical to TRBD2. Germline assignment: CDR1 DFQATT and CDR2 SNEGSKA (reference sequence). Losses at the gene ends were 0 bases for V and 6 bases for J; bases not matched to a gene: 3. The CDR3 spans 15 residues. For the CDR3, the DNA is TGCAGTGCTAGAGAGGGGACTAGCGGGCGCAATGAGCAGTTCTTC. Residues: CSAREGTSGRNEQFF.

This clonotype was picked up a small number of times. The chain links TRBV7-6 to TRBJ1-6; no definite D call. V gave up 2 bases and J gave up 6 bases, with 5 bases separating them. Germline CDR1 is SGHVS and CDR2 is FNYEAQ. The CDR3 is made up of 13 amino acids. CDR3 sequence: CASSLSSNSPLHF. DNA for the CDR3: TGTGCCAGCAGCTTAAGTTCTAATTCACCCCTCCACTTT.

This clonotype has just a few counts. V and J are TRBV29-1 and TRBJ2-7; D uncertain. CDR3 length equals 12 residues. Looked up from germline, CDR1 is SQVTM and CDR2 is ANQGSEA. Trimming shortened V by 6 bases and J by 7 bases, and 16 bases separated the two germline ends. The CDR3 DNA follows: TGCAGCGTCGGTGGTTTCCGTGAAGAGCAGTACTTC. It yields the protein CSVGGFREEQYF.

The CDR3 spells CASSYVAGGRQPQHF. The CDR3 DNA reads TGTGCCAGCAGTTACGTGGCAGGGGGAAGGCAGCCCCAGCATTTT. The V and J genes are TRBV6-6 and TRBJ1-5; 7 bases are a match to TRBD1. J was trimmed by 7 bases and V by 2 bases; bases with no gene match: 8. CDR3 length: 15 residues. The germline V gene encodes CDR1 MNHNY and CDR2 SVGAGI (reference sequence).

The table lists this clonotype with a few counts. This sequence joins TRBV7-9 and TRBJ1-1; D gene uncertain. This CDR3 has 13 residues. Trimming took off 6 bases at V and 0 bases at J, with 8 bases between the two ends. Germline V gene sequence: CDR1 SEHNR, CDR2 FQNEAQ (reference sequence). DNA of the CDR3: TGTGCCAGCAGGAATAGTATGAACACTGAAGCTTTCTTT. Amino acid sequence: CASRNSMNTEAFF.

This clonotype was detected only a few times. This sequence joins TRBV29-1 and TRBJ2-1; no clear D gene. Judging by the DNA end, TRBJ2-7 fits better; the J call may be wrong. The germline V gene has CDR1 SQVTM and CDR2 ANQGSEA. This CDR3 has 14 residues. The CDR3 coding sequence is TGCAGCGTTGATGTCAGAAACTCCTACAATGAGCAGTACTTC. It yields the protein CSVDVRNSYNEQYF.

This clonotype has more than one count but fewer than ten. V gene TRBV27 combines with J gene TRBJ2-3, with 12 bases matching TRBD2. There are 16 residues in the CDR3. CDR1 and CDR2 (germline): MNHEY, SMNVEV (reference sequence). V trimming: 2 bases; J trimming: 5 bases; junction bases outside the gene matches: 5. In DNA form, the CDR3 reads TGTGCCAGCAGTTTAATACTAGCGGGAGGAATAGATACGCAGTATTTT. It encodes CASSLILAGGIDTQYF.

This clonotype was seen a single time. The rearrangement links TRBV20-1 to TRBJ2-7; tentative D call: TRBD2 (6 bases). CDR1 and CDR2 from the germline V gene are DFQATT and SNEGSKA (reference sequence). Trimming cost V 0 bases and J 0 bases, with 15 bases left between them. The CDR3 has 16 residues. The DNA for the CDR3 is TGCAGTGCTAGAGATTTAGGGCGGGAAAGCTCCTACGAGCAGTACTTC. This gives the protein CSARDLGRESSYEQYF.

This chain uses TRBV20-1 with TRBJ2-1; tentative D call: TRBD2 (6 bases). The end of the DNA aligns better with TRBJ2-7, so the J call may be wrong. The germline V gene has CDR1 DFQATT and CDR2 SNEGSKA (reference sequence). This CDR3 has 14 residues. CDR3 amino acids: CSAPSGFSYNEQYF. The CDR3 DNA sequence: TGCAGTGCCCCGAGCGGGTTCTCCTACAATGAGCAGTACTTC.

This chain uses TRBV13 with TRBJ1-2; D ambiguous. The V end lost 3 bases, the J end lost 4 bases, and 18 bases lay between the germline ends. This CDR3 is built from 16 residues. In germline, CDR1 is PRHDT, CDR2 FYEKMQ (reference sequence). In nucleotides, the CDR3 is TGTGCCAGCAGCTTGAATCGGGAGGCGTTACGCTATGGCTACACCTTC. Residues: CASSLNREALRYGYTF.

The chain combines TRBV29-1 with TRBJ1-2; D unresolved. The V and J ends lost 7 bases and 8 bases respectively, with 20 bases between them. Germline lookup yields CDR1 SQVTM and CDR2 ANQGSEA. The length of the CDR3 is 13 residues. CDR3 in amino acids: CSADGPGPWGYTF. DNA for the CDR3: TGCAGCGCAGACGGGCCAGGCCCCTGGGGCTACACCTTC. Full variable domain (remainder filled in from reference TRBV29-1 and TRBJ1-2): SAVISQKPSRDICQRGTSLTIQCQVDSQVTMMFWYRQQPGQSLTLIATANQGSEATYESGFVIDKFPISRPNLTFSTLTVSNMSPEDSSIYLCSADGPGPWGYTFGSGTRLTVV.

This clonotype has only one observation. The chain couples TRBV4-3 to TRBJ1-4; weak D call: TRBD1 (5 bases). CDR1 LGHNA and CDR2 YSLEER come from the germline V gene. There are 14 residues in the CDR3. V gave up 4 bases and J gave up 7 bases, with 13 bases separating them. For the CDR3, the DNA is TGCGCCAGCAGCCGCCCGGGACTAAGTGAAAAACTGTTTTTT. Translating it yields CASSRPGLSEKLFF.

The chain carries TRBV10-3 and TRBJ2-3; D is possibly TRBD2 (6 bases). The CDR3 has 13 amino acids. The V end lost 4 bases, the J end lost 6 bases, and 11 bases lay between the germline ends. The germline V gene encodes CDR1 ENHRY and CDR2 SYGVKD. Here the CDR3 DNA reads TGTGCCATCAGTGGTGGGGGGTTCGATACGCAGTATTTT. Residues: CAISGGGFDTQYF.

The CDR3 region is CASSERSDGPRDTQYF. The CDR3 nucleotides are TGTGCCAGCAGTGAAAGAAGTGATGGACCCCGGGATACGCAGTATTTT. The chain is built from TRBV2 and TRBJ2-3; D ambiguous. Germline CDR1 is SNHLY and CDR2 is FYNNEI. The CDR3 sequence is 16 residues long. V lost 2 bases and J lost 6, with 18 bases in between.

This clonotype was detected a few times. This rearrangement joins TRBV11-2 to TRBJ2-1; D remains ambiguous. With 1 base removed from V and 10 bases from J, the gap between germline ends came to 8 bases. Per the germline V gene, CDR1 is SGHAT and CDR2 is FQNNGV. This CDR3 has 12 amino acids. CDR3 loop: CASSLVRHEQFF. The DNA for the CDR3 is TGTGCCAGCAGCTTAGTCCGTCACGAGCAGTTCTTC.

This clonotype has a handful of counts. The rearrangement links TRBV5-6 to TRBJ1-4, with 7 bases matching TRBD1. V was pared by 6 bases and J by 5 bases, with 13 bases of the junction left unmatched. The CDR3 covers 16 residues. Germline-derived CDR1 and CDR2 are SGHDT and YYEEEE. CDR3 sequence reads: CASIKTGTYGNEKLFF. As DNA, the CDR3 is TGTGCCAGCATTAAGACAGGGACGTATGGAAATGAAAAACTGTTTTTT.

The rearrangement uses TRBV5-6 and TRBJ2-5; D tentatively reads TRBD1 or TRBD2 (6 bases each). CDR3 length: 14 amino acids. Trimming took 4 bases from V and 8 from J, leaving 18 bases between them. CDR1 and CDR2 from the germline V gene are SGHDT and YYEEEE. CDR3 nucleotide sequence: TGTGCCAGCAGCGCCAACGGGGGCCAGGGAACCCAGTACTTC. Amino acid sequence: CASSANGGQGTQYF.

The rearrangement uses TRBV6-1 and TRBJ2-1; D might be TRBD1 (6 bases). Trimming removed 0 bases from V and 5 bases from J, with 11 bases in between. Germline V gene lookup returns CDR1 MNHNS and CDR2 SASEGT. This CDR3 contains 15 residues. This CDR3 reads CASSEAVTGNNEQFF. CDR3 DNA: TGTGCCAGCAGTGAAGCAGTGACAGGAAACAATGAGCAGTTCTTC.

This clonotype was counted a few times. V gene TRBV5-1 combines with J gene TRBJ1-1; 9 bases are a match to TRBD1. Germline CDR1 is SGHRS and CDR2 is YFSETQ. CDR3 length equals 13 residues. The V segment lost 5 bases and the J segment 4 bases; nucleotides outside the gene matches: 3. DNA of the CDR3: TGCGCCAGCAGTATGACAGGGGGCACTGAAGCTTTCTTT. This encodes CASSMTGGTEAFF.

The chain employs TRBV24-1 and TRBJ1-2; D remains unclear. Per the germline V gene, CDR1 is KGHDR and CDR2 is SFDVKD. The CDR3 length is 14 residues. V was trimmed by 0 bases and J by 1 base, leaving 5 bases between them. CDR3 protein: CATSDLNFNYGYTF. For the CDR3, the DNA is TGTGCCACCAGTGATTTGAACTTTAACTATGGCTACACCTTC.

This chain joins TRBV27 and TRBJ1-2, with 9 bases lining up with TRBD1. V shed 5 bases, J shed 7 bases, and the junction held 14 bases outside the gene matches. This CDR3 comprises 16 residues. Germline V gives CDR1 MNHEY, CDR2 SMNVEV (reference sequence). Here the CDR3 reads CASSPPVSGQGRGYTF. CDR3 DNA: TGTGCCAGCAGTCCCCCGGTCTCGGGACAGGGTCGTGGCTACACCTTC.